The TCR beta chain under discussion was sequenced for a study of beta chain features in type 1 diabetes. The V and J ends lost 0 bases and 2 bases respectively, with 20 bases between them. The CDR3 has 20 residues. Germline lookup yields CDR1 MGHRA and CDR2 YSYEKL. A CD45RO/CCR7/CD25/CD127/CD95/CD27 panel sorted naive, central memory, regulatory and stem cell-like memory CD4+ cells. Reverse transcription of all isolated RNA meant that expressed TCRB transcripts were sequenced. Repertoires were generated with immunoSEQ multiplex PCR, while TCRdb's copy carries only in-frame clones and drops some. The table has about 180,000 clones, less than 15% seen once. The study, taken as a whole, reports: Possibly, sequencing cDNA over-represented cells that had high TCR expression levels.

This clone appeared a few times. Its specificity is unknown. The receptor's source is a woman aged 18-30 years in good health. Material: central memory CD4+ T cells from blood. V gene TRBV4-1 combines with J gene TRBJ2-6; weak D call: TRBD1 (5 bases). CDR3 bases: TGCGCCAGCAGCCAAGATCTAAGGGGAAGGCACCAGGCTGGGGCCAACGTCCTGACTTTC. Translation: CASSQDLRGRHQAGANVLTF.